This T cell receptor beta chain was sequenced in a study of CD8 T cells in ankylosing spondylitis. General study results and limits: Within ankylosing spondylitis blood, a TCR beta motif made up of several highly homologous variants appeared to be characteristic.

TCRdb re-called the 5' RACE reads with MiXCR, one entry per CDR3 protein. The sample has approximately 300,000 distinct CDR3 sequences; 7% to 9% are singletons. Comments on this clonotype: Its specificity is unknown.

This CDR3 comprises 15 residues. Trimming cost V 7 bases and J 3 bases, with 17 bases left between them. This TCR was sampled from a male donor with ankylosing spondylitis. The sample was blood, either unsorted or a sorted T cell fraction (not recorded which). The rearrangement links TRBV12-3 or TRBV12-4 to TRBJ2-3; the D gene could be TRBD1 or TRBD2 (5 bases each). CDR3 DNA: TGTGCCAGCATAGCCGGGACCCCGGGAACAGATACGCAGTATTTT. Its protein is CASIAGTPGTDTQYF.